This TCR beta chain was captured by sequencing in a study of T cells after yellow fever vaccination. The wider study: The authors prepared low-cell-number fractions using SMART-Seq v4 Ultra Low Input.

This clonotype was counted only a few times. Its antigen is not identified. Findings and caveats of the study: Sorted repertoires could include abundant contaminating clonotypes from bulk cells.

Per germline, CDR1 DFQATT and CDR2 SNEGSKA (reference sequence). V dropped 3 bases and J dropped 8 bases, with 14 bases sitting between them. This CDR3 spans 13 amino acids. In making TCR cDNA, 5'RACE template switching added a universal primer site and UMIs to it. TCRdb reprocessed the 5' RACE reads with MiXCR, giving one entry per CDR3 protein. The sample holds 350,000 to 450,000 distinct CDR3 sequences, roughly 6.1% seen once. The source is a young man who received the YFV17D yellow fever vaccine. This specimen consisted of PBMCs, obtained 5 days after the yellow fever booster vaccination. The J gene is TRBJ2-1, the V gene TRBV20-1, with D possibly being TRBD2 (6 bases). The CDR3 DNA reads TGCAGTGCTAGGGGGGACTCACCACATGAGCAGTTCTTC. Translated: CSARGDSPHEQFF.